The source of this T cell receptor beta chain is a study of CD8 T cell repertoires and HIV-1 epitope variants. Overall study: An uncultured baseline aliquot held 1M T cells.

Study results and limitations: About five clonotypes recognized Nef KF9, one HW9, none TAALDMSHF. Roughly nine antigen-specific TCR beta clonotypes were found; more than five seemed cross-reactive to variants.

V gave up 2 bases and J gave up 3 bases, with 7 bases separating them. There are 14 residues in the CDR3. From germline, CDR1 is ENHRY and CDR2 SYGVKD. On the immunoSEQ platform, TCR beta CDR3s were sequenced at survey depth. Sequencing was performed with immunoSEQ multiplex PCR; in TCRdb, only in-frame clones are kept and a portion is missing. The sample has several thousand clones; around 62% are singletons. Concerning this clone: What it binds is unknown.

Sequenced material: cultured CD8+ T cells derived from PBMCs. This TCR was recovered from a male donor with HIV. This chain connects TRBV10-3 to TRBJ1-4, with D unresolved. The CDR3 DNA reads TGTGCCATCAGTGAGACCACCTCTAATGAAAAACTGTTTTTT. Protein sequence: CAISETTSNEKLFF.